A selection of T cell receptor beta chains follows, all from one sample in a study of CD8+CD57+ T cells in acquired aplastic anemia. MiXCR, applied by TCRdb to the reads, yields one record per CDR3 protein. The data hold hundreds of thousands of distinct CDR3 sequences, with over 25% observed a single time. The sequencing sample was made of sorted CD4+, CD8+, or CD8+CD57+ T cells (not recorded which) from PBMCs. All receptors derive from a human donor with aplastic anemia. Each CDR3 is given with its conserved first and last residue. Each record gives: D gene, clone size, V gene, J gene, CDR3 DNA, CDR3 protein. The D gene is left open where the match is weak. Size is omitted from some rows. Given values are once, few, many or a class for expanded clones.

.	.	TRBV6-1	TRBJ2-7	TGTGCCAGCACCAAGGCGGTTGGACAGTACGAGCAGTACTTC	CASTKAVGQYEQYF
.	.	TRBV12-3/TRBV12-4	TRBJ1-5	TGTGCCAGCACTAGGGCGGGGGCGGATCAGCCCCAGCATTTT	CASTRAGADQPQHF
TRBD1	.	TRBV3-1	TRBJ2-7	TGTGCCAGCAGCCGAGGACAGGCGAACTACGAGCAGTACTTC	CASSRGQANYEQYF
.	few	TRBV15	TRBJ2-7	TGTGCCACCGGGAGATGGAGGAGCTCCTACGAGCAGTACTTC	CATGRWRSSYEQYF
.	.	TRBV5-6	TRBJ1-2	TGTGCCAGCACCCCCCGGGGGGGCAACTATGGCTACACCTTC	CASTPRGGNYGYTF
.	.	TRBV10-1	TRBJ1-6	TGCGCCAGCAGGCGGGCCCTCCGTAATTCACCCCTCCACTTT	CASRRALRNSPLHF
.	few	TRBV6-2/TRBV6-3	TRBJ2-7	TGTGCCAGCAGTTACCCGCCCTCCCCCGAGCAGTACTTC	CASSYPPSPEQYF
TRBD1	.	TRBV5-1	TRBJ1-3	TGCGCCAGCAGCTTGACTTTGACAGGGGCCTCATACTCTGGAAACACCATATATTTT	CASSLTLTGASYSGNTIYF
.	.	TRBV14	TRBJ1-3	TGTGCCAGCAGCCATGGATGGACCGGCTCTGGAAACACCATATATTTT	CASSHGWTGSGNTIYF
.	.	TRBV10-1	TRBJ1-5	TGCGCCAGCAGTGGTCTGGAGTTCAATCAGCCCCAGCATTTT	CASSGLEFNQPQHF
.	.	TRBV2	TRBJ1-1	TGTGCCAGCAGTCGGGGCAGCCGGGCGGTCACTGAAGCTTTCTTT	CASSRGSRAVTEAFF
.	many	TRBV19	TRBJ1-4	TGTGCCAGTAGTATCGGGGCAGGGGAAAAACTGTTTTTT	CASSIGAGEKLFF
TRBD2	.	TRBV12-3/TRBV12-4	TRBJ2-3	TGTGCCAGCAGCTCCGGGACTAGCGGAGGCACAGATACGCAGTATTTT	CASSSGTSGGTDTQYF
TRBD2	.	TRBV6-1	TRBJ2-7	TGTGCCAGCAGGAGAGAAACTCTAGCGGGGGGGCTACAGCAGTACTTC	CASRRETLAGGLQQYF
TRBD1	.	TRBV20-1	TRBJ1-4	TGCAGTGCGGGGGGGACAGGGAGGGCAACTAATGAAAAACTGTTTTTT	CSAGGTGRATNEKLFF
.	many	TRBV29-1	TRBJ1-1	TGCAGCGCCTGGACAGCCGAGGCTGAAGCTTTCTTT	CSAWTAEAEAFF
TRBD1	.	TRBV12-5	TRBJ1-1	TGTGCTAGTGGTTCGGGACAGGGGTTAACTGAAGCTTTCTTT	CASGSGQGLTEAFF
TRBD2	.	TRBV5-1	TRBJ2-5	TGCGCCAGCAGGAGCGTTAGCGGGGGGGAAGAGACCCAGTACTTC	CASRSVSGGEETQYF
TRBD1	few	TRBV12-3/TRBV12-4	TRBJ2-4	TGTGCCAGCAGCAATACAGGGGTAGCCAAAAACATTCAGTACTTC	CASSNTGVAKNIQYF
.	.	TRBV5-1	TRBJ1-1	TGCACCAGCAGCTTACAGGGCGGTGGGACTGAAGCTTTCTTT	CTSSLQGGGTEAFF
.	.	TRBV7-2	TRBJ2-5	TGTGCCAGCAGCTTACGCGGCCAAAGATTGGGGGAGACCCAGTACTTC	CASSLRGQRLGETQYF